This entry lists 21 T cell receptor beta chains sequenced from one sample in a study of blood T cell repertoires in COVID-19. Generated by immunoSEQ multiplex PCR, the TCRdb table keeps only in-frame clones and is missing some. The data show around 280,000 clones, approximately 88% seen once. Sequenced material: PBMCs or T cells enriched from blood (not recorded which). These receptors were taken from a woman in her thirties or forties who had recovered from COVID-19.

The chain is built from TRBV7-9 and TRBJ1-4; 8 bases match TRBD1. The CDR3 runs to 19 residues. V was clipped by 5 bases and J by 1 base; unmatched bases: 15. Looked up from germline, CDR1 is SEHNR and CDR2 is FQNEAQ (reference sequence). In DNA, the CDR3 is TGTGCCAGCAGCGACCCCTGGGCAGGGGGCCGAGGAACTAATGAAAAACTGTTTTTT. Protein: CASSDPWAGGRGTNEKLFF. The entire variable domain, with the rest obtained from reference TRBV7-9 and TRBJ1-4, is as follows: DTGVSQNPRHKITKRGQNVTFRCDPISEHNRLYWYRQTLGQGPEFLTYFQNEAQLEKSRLLSDRFSAERPKGSFSTLEIQRTEQGDSAMYLCASSDPWAGGRGTNEKLFFGSGTQLSVL.

The J gene is TRBJ1-1, the V gene TRBV18; TRBD1 aligns across 8 bases. Unmatched junction bases numbered 2, after V lost 4 bases and J lost 1 base. This CDR3 spans 14 amino acids. From germline, CDR1 is KGHSH and CDR2 LQKENI. The chain's CDR3 is CASSRGQGNTEAFF. In DNA form, the CDR3 reads TGTGCCAGCTCACGCGGACAGGGGAACACTGAAGCTTTCTTT.

The V call is TRBV7-9, the J call TRBJ2-5, with TRBD1 matching 9 bases. The germline V gene encodes CDR1 SEHNR and CDR2 FQNEAQ (reference sequence). The CDR3 has 15 amino acids. The junction had 12 bases not matched to a gene; V was cut back by 11 bases and J by 2 bases. The CDR3, as DNA: TGTGCCTTACACAGGGGGCCGACGTCTCAAGAGACCCAGTACTTC. It yields the protein CALHRGPTSQETQYF.

V usage is TRBV6-6 and J usage is TRBJ2-7; TRBD1 matches 10 bases. CDR3 length equals 16 residues. Germline V lookup: CDR1 MNHNY, CDR2 SVGAGI (reference sequence). V gave up 0 bases and J gave up 2 bases; unmatched junction bases: 4. The DNA for the CDR3 is TGTGCCAGCAGTTACTCGAGGACAGGGGGAACCTACGAGCAGTACTTC. Translation: CASSYSRTGGTYEQYF.

The chain has TRBV7-2 and TRBJ2-1, with D uncertain. V dropped 5 bases and J dropped 3 bases, with 14 bases sitting between them. CDR1 and CDR2 from the germline V gene are SGHTA and FQGNSA. The CDR3 length is 15 residues. CDR3 DNA sequence: TGTGCCAGCAGCGTCAGGTATGACCTCTACAATGAGCAGTTCTTC. Amino acids: CASSVRYDLYNEQFF.

The rearrangement links TRBV28 to TRBJ1-4; 7 bases agree with TRBD1. Germline V CDR1 and CDR2: MDHEN, SYDVKM. This CDR3 comprises 13 residues. The J segment lost 11 bases and the V segment lost 4 bases, leaving 7 bases of the junction unmatched. The CDR3 region has the DNA TGTGCCAGCAGTTGGGACAGACGAGGGAAACTGTTTTTT. Protein: CASSWDRRGKLFF.

This clone occurred many times. The chain couples TRBV5-1 to TRBJ2-6; no clear D gene. The CDR3 extends over 15 amino acids. Trimming stripped 0 bases from V and 1 base from J, with 5 bases between. The V gene's germline CDR1 is SGHRS and CDR2 YFSETQ. In DNA, the CDR3 is TGCGCCAGCAGCTTGGTCCTTTCTGGGGCCAACGTCCTGACTTTC. It specifies CASSLVLSGANVLTF.

The chain is built from TRBV27 and TRBJ2-1, with TRBD2 matching over 7 bases. V dropped 5 bases and J dropped 4; count of bases not matched to a gene: 8. The CDR3 contains 15 residues. CDR1 is MNHEY, CDR2 SMNVEV, per germline (reference sequence). CDR3 bases: TGTGCCAGCAGTATTACTAGCGATCTTTACAATGAGCAGTTCTTC. Encoded protein: CASSITSDLYNEQFF.

The CDR3 region is CASTRQANTEAFF. Here the CDR3 DNA reads TGTGCCAGCACTCGGCAGGCTAACACTGAAGCTTTCTTT. V usage is TRBV2 and J usage is TRBJ1-1; D gene ambiguous. This CDR3 has 13 residues. The V gene lost 7 bases and the J gene lost 2 bases, with 11 bases spanning the gap. The germline CDR1 and CDR2 sequences are SNHLY and FYNNEI. Supplemented by reference TRBV2 and TRBJ1-1, the full variable domain reads EPEVTQTPSHQVTQMGQEVILRCVPISNHLYFYWYRQILGQKVEFLVSFYNNEISEKSEIFDDQFSVERPDGSNFTLKIRSTKLEDSAMYFCASTRQANTEAFFGQGTRLTVV.

In its sample, this clone was seen a few times. The chain has TRBV7-6 and TRBJ2-7; 7 nucleotides line up with TRBD2. This CDR3 has 18 residues. Germline V gives CDR1 SGHVS, CDR2 FNYEAQ. J gave up 0 bases and V 5 bases, and 16 bases lay outside the gene matches. In nucleotides, the CDR3 is TGTGCCAGCAGCCCTGTGGGGGGGTCTAGCCCTGGCTCCTACGAGCAGTACTTC. It encodes CASSPVGGSSPGSYEQYF.

CDR3 protein: CASSPQGGEEKLFF. As DNA, the CDR3 is TGCGCCAGCAGCCCACAGGGAGGGGAAGAAAAACTGTTTTTT. The chain is built from TRBV4-3 and TRBJ1-4; D might be TRBD1 (6 bases). The CDR3 is 14 amino acids. Germline loops: CDR1 LGHNA, CDR2 YSLEER. V was clipped by 4 bases and J by 8 bases, with 14 bases between them.

The chain carries TRBV21-1 and TRBJ2-5; the tabulated D call, TRBD1, remains unverified against the DNA. TRBV21-1 is deemed a pseudogene. This CDR3 has 14 amino acids. CDR3 sequence: CASSTMTVQETQYF. In DNA, the CDR3 is TGTGCCAGCAGCACAATGACAGTCCAAGAGACCCAGTACTTC.

The chain combines TRBV27 with TRBJ1-1; D is ambiguous. Trimming cost V 5 bases and J 5 bases, with 18 bases left between them. Per germline, CDR1 MNHEY and CDR2 SMNVEV (reference sequence). The CDR3 is 15 residues long. CDR3 DNA: TGTGCCAGCAGTCCCGGGTCGCCCCGAAGTACTGAAGCTTTCTTT. It yields the protein CASSPGSPRSTEAFF.

Comments on this clone: The same CDR3 arises from other DNA sequences in this sample as well. The chain employs TRBV18 and TRBJ1-1; 8 nucleotides match TRBD1. This CDR3 is built from 14 residues. Per the germline V gene, CDR1 is KGHSH and CDR2 is LQKENI. V dropped 3 bases and J dropped 1; count of bases not matched to a gene: 1. CDR3 sequence reads: CASSPQGANTEAFF. The CDR3 nucleotides read TGTGCCAGCTCACCGCAGGGGGCGAACACTGAAGCTTTCTTT.

The chain links TRBV2 to TRBJ1-5, with D maybe TRBD1 (6 bases). The CDR3 length is 15 residues. V was clipped by 4 bases and J by 0 bases, with 10 bases between them. Germline V gene sequence: CDR1 SNHLY, CDR2 FYNNEI. The CDR3 loop is CASSGTGISNQPQHF. The CDR3, as DNA: TGTGCCAGCAGTGGAACAGGGATTAGCAATCAGCCCCAGCATTTT.

The chain has TRBV27 and TRBJ2-3, with 9 bases that match TRBD2. The V gene end was trimmed by 5 bases and the J gene end by 0 bases; junction bases not matched to a gene: 3. The germline V gene encodes CDR1 MNHEY and CDR2 SMNVEV (reference sequence). CDR3 length: 15 amino acids. The DNA for the CDR3 is TGTGCCAGCAGTCCACTAGCGGGTAGCACAGATACGCAGTATTTT. It translates to CASSPLAGSTDTQYF.

The rearrangement links TRBV18 to TRBJ1-1; TRBD1 matches at 7 bases. Germline CDR1 and CDR2: KGHSH and LQKENI. The CDR3 is 15 residues long. V gave up 3 bases and J gave up 1 base; unmatched junction bases: 5. For the CDR3, the DNA is TGTGCCAGCTCACCTTCGAACAGGGGGAACACTGAAGCTTTCTTT. Protein product: CASSPSNRGNTEAFF.

The V gene is TRBV27, the J gene TRBJ2-1; TRBD2 aligns across 7 bases. This CDR3 is 19 amino acids long. After removal of 4 bases from V and 1 base from J, the junction contained 16 bases not matched to a gene. CDR1 and CDR2 (germline): MNHEY, SMNVEV (reference sequence). This CDR3 is CASSYEVGSSGLSYNEQFF. The DNA for the CDR3 is TGTGCCAGCAGTTACGAAGTAGGTTCTAGCGGACTATCCTACAATGAGCAGTTCTTC.

The chain recombines TRBV9 with TRBJ1-5, with 8 bases fitting TRBD1. The CDR3 runs 16 residues. In germline, CDR1 is SGDLS, CDR2 YYNGEE. With V trimmed by 0 bases and J by 0 bases, 2 bases remained unmatched. CDR3 nucleotide sequence: TGTGCCAGCAGCGTAGGAGACAGGGGTAGCAATCAGCCCCAGCATTTT. Residues: CASSVGDRGSNQPQHF.

This clone was picked up a small number of times. The J gene is TRBJ1-4, the V gene TRBV21-1; the table's D call TRBD1 went unverified against the DNA. TRBV21-1 is given as a pseudogene. CDR3 length: 14 residues. The CDR3 region has the DNA TGTGCCAGCACGCTCAGTGCAACTAATGAAAAACTGTTTTTT. Its protein is CASTLSATNEKLFF.

This chain uses TRBV28 with TRBJ2-1, with 15 bases fitting TRBD2. Germline trimming cut 10 bases from V and 9 bases from J; bases unmatched to any gene: 13. The CDR3 has 16 amino acids. CDR1 is MDHEN, CDR2 SYDVKM, per germline. The chain's CDR3 is CATQTGTSGRRREQFF. CDR3 sequence (DNA): TGTGCCACCCAGACAGGGACTAGCGGGAGGCGACGTGAGCAGTTCTTC. The whole variable domain, filled in from reference TRBV28 and TRBJ2-1, reads DVKVTQSSRYLVKRTGEKVFLECVQDMDHENMFWYRQDPGLGLRLIYFSYDVKMKEKGDIPEGYSVSREKKERFSLILESASTNQTSMYLCATQTGTSGRRREQFFGPGTRLTVL.